Presented here are 20 T cell receptor beta chains from one specimen sequenced in a study of early T cells in non-severe SARS-CoV-2 infection. TCRdb passed the 5' RACE reads through MiXCR, listing each CDR3 protein once. The sample has tens of thousands of distinct CDR3 sequences; about 5.9% are singletons. Source: whole blood, taken at baseline. The origin of the receptors is an adult who was a healthcare worker with PCR-confirmed SARS-CoV-2 infection or an uninfected control (not recorded which).

This clonotype was recorded many times. The chain joins TRBV10-1 to TRBJ2-5; D call uncertain. The CDR3 totals 14 residues. In germline, CDR1 is WNHNN, CDR2 SYGVQD (reference sequence). V was trimmed by 3 bases and J by 7 bases, leaving 15 bases between them. The DNA for the CDR3 is TGCGCCAGCAGTGACTACCGGACGGTGGGGACCCAGTACTTC. Amino acid sequence: CASSDYRTVGTQYF.

This clonotype was counted many times. For the CDR3, the DNA is TGTGCCAGCAGCTCCCGAAGATCCTACGAGCAGTACTTC. This codes for CASSSRRSYEQYF. The chain combines TRBV7-9 with TRBJ2-7; D uncertain. Germline-derived CDR1 and CDR2 are SEHNR and FQNEAQ (reference sequence). Trimming shortened V by 4 bases and J by 1 base, and 8 bases separated the two germline ends. The CDR3 spans 13 residues.

This clonotype was observed at least ten times. The chain recombines TRBV7-9 with TRBJ2-7, with TRBD2 matching 7 bases. This CDR3 spans 14 amino acids. V lost 5 bases and J lost 3; bases outside the gene matches: 7. Germline V gene lookup returns CDR1 SEHNR and CDR2 FQNEAQ (reference sequence). The CDR3 DNA sequence: TGTGCCAGCAGCGCGGTCAGCGGGGACTACGAGCAGTACTTC. Translated: CASSAVSGDYEQYF.

The chain has TRBV9 and TRBJ2-2; weak D call: TRBD2 (5 bases). This CDR3 region has 15 residues. Germline loops: CDR1 SGDLS, CDR2 YYNGEE. The V and J ends lost 2 bases and 0 bases respectively, with 8 bases between them. Here the CDR3 DNA reads TGTGCCAGCAGCGTTATCGGGACGAACACCGGGGAGCTGTTTTTT. Encoded protein: CASSVIGTNTGELFF.

This clonotype was observed many times. The V gene is TRBV9, the J gene TRBJ2-3; D is possibly TRBD1 or TRBD2 (6 bases each). Trimming cost V 2 bases and J 5 bases, with 15 bases left between them. Per germline, CDR1 SGDLS and CDR2 YYNGEE. The CDR3 sequence is 15 residues long. The CDR3 DNA reads as TGTGCCAGCAGCGTGGAGGGCAGGGGTGGAGATACGCAGTATTTT. Protein product: CASSVEGRGGDTQYF.

This clonotype showed up just a few times. The rearrangement joins TRBV6-5 to TRBJ1-2; TRBD1 agrees at 7 bases. Trimming at V came to 3 bases and at J to 7 bases, leaving 2 bases not matched to a gene. The CDR3 has 12 residues. Germline V CDR1 and CDR2: MNHEY, SVGAGI. CDR3 DNA: TGTGCCAGCAGTTATACAGGGGTTGGCTACACCTTC. This gives the protein CASSYTGVGYTF.

This clonotype was observed at least ten times. This chain joins TRBV6-2 or TRBV6-3 and TRBJ1-1, with D unresolved. V was clipped by 0 bases and J by 5 bases, with 13 bases between them. Looked up from germline, CDR1 is MNHEY and CDR2 is SVGEGT. The CDR3 length is 15 residues. Here the CDR3 reads CASSYSLEGGTEAFF. In nucleotides, the CDR3 is TGTGCCAGCAGTTACTCCCTGGAGGGAGGGACTGAAGCTTTCTTT.

This clonotype was detected many times. This chain connects TRBV11-2 to TRBJ2-7; D might be TRBD1 or TRBD2, each matching 6 bases. The germline V gene encodes CDR1 SGHAT and CDR2 FQNNGV. V lost 9 bases and J 2 bases, leaving 17 bases between the germline ends. The CDR3 has 14 residues. The CDR3 reads CARGVEGGPYEQYF. CDR3 nucleotides: TGTGCCAGGGGAGTAGAGGGGGGTCCCTACGAGCAGTACTTC.

This clonotype was seen repeatedly, ten times or more. The chain uses TRBV20-1 and TRBJ2-7, with D possibly being TRBD1 or TRBD2 (5 bases each). Between the trimmed V and J ends, which lost 6 bases and 2 bases, there was a span of 20 bases. Germline values: CDR1 DFQATT, CDR2 SNEGSKA (reference sequence). This CDR3 has 15 amino acids. The CDR3 region is CSAESSGTATYEQYF. For the CDR3, the DNA is TGCAGTGCGGAATCCTCCGGGACCGCCACCTACGAGCAGTACTTC.

In this sample, this clonotype turned up many times. The rearrangement links TRBV5-1 to TRBJ1-1; perhaps TRBD1 as D (5 bases). CDR3 length: 15 amino acids. V shed 0 bases and J shed 0 bases, with 9 bases lying between them. In germline, CDR1 is SGHRS, CDR2 YFSETQ. The CDR3 DNA follows: TGCGCCAGCAGCTTGGTACTGGGGCTGAACACTGAAGCTTTCTTT. This codes for CASSLVLGLNTEAFF.

The chain carries TRBV24-1 and TRBJ2-2, with TRBD1 matching 9 bases. CDR3 size: 17 residues. J gave up 0 bases and V 2 bases, and 3 bases lay outside the gene matches. CDR1 KGHDR and CDR2 SFDVKD come from the germline V gene. The CDR3 DNA reads TGTGCCACCAGTGATTCACAGGGGGCGCCGAACACCGGGGAGCTGTTTTTT. Encoded protein: CATSDSQGAPNTGELFF.

This clonotype was detected only a few times. The chain joins TRBV7-6 to TRBJ2-7; 14 positions match TRBD2. The CDR3 loop spans 15 amino acids. The ends lost 5 bases at V and 3 bases at J; junction bases unmatched: 3. The germline gives CDR1 SGHVS, CDR2 FNYEAQ. As DNA, the CDR3 is TGTGCCAGCAGCCCTGGGACTAGCGGGGGCTACGAGCAGTACTTC. Translated, it gives CASSPGTSGGYEQYF.

This clonotype was counted at least ten times. J is TRBJ2-3 and V is TRBV5-1; TRBD1 aligns across 9 bases. Germline loops: CDR1 SGHRS, CDR2 YFSETQ. J lost 4 bases, V lost 0 bases, and 6 bases had no gene match. CDR3 length: 16 residues. The CDR3 protein is CASSLAGDRASDTQYF. In DNA form, the CDR3 reads TGCGCCAGCAGCTTGGCCGGGGACAGGGCCTCAGATACGCAGTATTTT.

This clonotype was picked up many times. V is TRBV27 and J is TRBJ2-7; D tentatively fits TRBD1 or TRBD2 (6 bases each). Trimming shortened V by 3 bases and J by 4 bases, and 16 bases separated the two germline ends. Germline V gene data show CDR1 as MNHEY and CDR2 as SMNVEV (reference sequence). This CDR3 has 15 residues. The CDR3 DNA reads TGTGCCAGCAGTTTGTCGGGGGCCGTAGGATACGAGCAGTACTTC. Its translation is CASSLSGAVGYEQYF.

This clonotype has a count of ten or more. This chain uses TRBV20-1 with TRBJ2-1; 9 bases are shared with TRBD2. The ends lost 2 bases at V and 7 bases at J; junction bases unmatched: 6. Germline V gives CDR1 DFQATT, CDR2 SNEGSKA (reference sequence). This CDR3 contains 14 residues. DNA for the CDR3: TGCAGTGCTAGATCCCCACTAGCGGGTAATGAGCAGTTCTTC. This sequence encodes CSARSPLAGNEQFF.

There are many counts of this clonotype. The rearrangement links TRBV4-2 to TRBJ2-1, with 7 nucleotides matching TRBD2. V dropped 0 bases and J dropped 14; count of bases not matched to a gene: 7. The CDR3 totals 13 residues. In germline, CDR1 is LGHNA, CDR2 YNFKEQ. CDR3 amino acids: CASSQDMGGVEFF. The CDR3 nucleotides read TGTGCCAGCAGCCAAGATATGGGGGGGGTGGAGTTCTTC.

This clonotype was seen ten or more times. The chain joins TRBV27 to TRBJ1-5, with D possibly being TRBD1 (5 bases). The CDR3 sequence is 15 residues long. Deletions cut 6 bases from V and 0 bases from J, with 12 bases between. Germline lookup yields CDR1 MNHEY and CDR2 SMNVEV (reference sequence). The CDR3 protein is CASRLARVSNQPQHF. In DNA form, the CDR3 reads TGTGCCAGCAGGCTTGCCAGGGTTAGCAATCAGCCCCAGCATTTT.

The V gene is TRBV15, the J gene TRBJ2-1; the D gene is possibly TRBD1 (5 bases). V lost 3 bases and J lost 7, with 7 bases in between. Germline loops: CDR1 LNHNV, CDR2 YYDKDF (reference sequence). There are 12 residues in the CDR3. The CDR3: CATSSSGNEQFF. Here the CDR3 DNA reads TGTGCCACCAGCAGTTCAGGGAATGAGCAGTTCTTC. The complete variable domain, with remaining parts taken from reference TRBV15 and TRBJ2-1, reads DAMVIQNPRYQVTQFGKPVTLSCSQTLNHNVMYWYQQKSSQAPKLLFHYYDKDFNNEADTPDNFQSRRPNTSFCFLDIRSPGLGDTAMYLCATSSSGNEQFFGPGTRLTVL.

This clonotype has a count of ten or more. This sequence joins TRBV7-8 and TRBJ1-6, with 7 bases fitting TRBD1. CDR3 length: 17 amino acids. Germline lookup yields CDR1 SGHVS and CDR2 FQNEAQ. The trim removed 5 bases at V and 9 bases at J, leaving 16 bases unmatched. CDR3 sequence reads: CASSKSTAGGNPSPLHF. The CDR3 region has the DNA TGTGCCAGCAGCAAAAGCACGGCAGGGGGTAATCCTTCACCCCTCCACTTT.

This clonotype was observed at least ten times. This chain connects TRBV3-1 to TRBJ2-2; maybe TRBD2 (5 bases). The CDR3 length is 15 residues. V was trimmed by 5 bases and J by 2 bases, leaving 12 bases between them. Per the germline V gene, CDR1 is LGHDT and CDR2 is YNNKEL (reference sequence). CDR3 nucleotides: TGTGCCAGCAGCTACATTCGGACTAACACCGGGGAGCTGTTTTTT. Its protein is CASSYIRTNTGELFF. Combining the CDR3 with reference TRBV3-1 and TRBJ2-2 gives the whole variable domain DTAVSQTPKYLVTQMGNDKSIKCEQNLGHDTMYWYKQDSKKFLKIMFSYNNKELIINETVPNRFSPKSPDKAHLNLHINSLELGDSAVYFCASSYIRTNTGELFFGEGSRLTVL.